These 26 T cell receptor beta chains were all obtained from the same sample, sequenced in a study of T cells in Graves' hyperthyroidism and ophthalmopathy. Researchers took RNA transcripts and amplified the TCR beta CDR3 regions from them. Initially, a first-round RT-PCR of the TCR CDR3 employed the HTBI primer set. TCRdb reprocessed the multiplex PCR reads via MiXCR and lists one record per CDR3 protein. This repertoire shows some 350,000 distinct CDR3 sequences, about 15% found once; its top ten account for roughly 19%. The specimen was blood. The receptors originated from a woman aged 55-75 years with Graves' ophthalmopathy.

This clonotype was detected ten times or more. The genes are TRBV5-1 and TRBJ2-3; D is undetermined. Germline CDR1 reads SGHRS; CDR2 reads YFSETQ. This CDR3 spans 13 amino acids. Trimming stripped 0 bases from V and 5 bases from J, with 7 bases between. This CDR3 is CASSLVVGDTQYF. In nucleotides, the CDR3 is TGCGCCAGCAGCTTGGTAGTGGGAGATACGCAGTATTTT.

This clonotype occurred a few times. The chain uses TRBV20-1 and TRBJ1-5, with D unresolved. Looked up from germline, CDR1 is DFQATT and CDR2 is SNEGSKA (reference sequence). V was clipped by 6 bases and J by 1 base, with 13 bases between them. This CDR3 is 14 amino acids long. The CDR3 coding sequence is TGCAGTGCCCACCGCGGGTTCAGCAATCAGCCCCAGCATTTT. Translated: CSAHRGFSNQPQHF.

For the CDR3, the DNA is TGTGCCAGCAGCGCAACCTTGGGGACAGGGGCGAGGTCCATCGACAATGAGCAGTTCTTC. Translation gives CASSATLGTGARSIDNEQFF. V is TRBV9 and J is TRBJ2-1; 10 bases fit TRBD1. This CDR3 has 20 residues. Germline V lookup: CDR1 SGDLS, CDR2 YYNGEE. After removal of 3 bases from V and 5 bases from J, the junction contained 20 bases not matched to a gene.

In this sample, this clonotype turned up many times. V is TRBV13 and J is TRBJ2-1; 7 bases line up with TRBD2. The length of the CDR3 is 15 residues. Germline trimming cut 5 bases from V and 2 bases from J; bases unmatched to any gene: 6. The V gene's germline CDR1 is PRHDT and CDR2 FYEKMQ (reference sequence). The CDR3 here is CASSRSGGTYNEQFF. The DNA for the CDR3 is TGTGCCAGCAGCCGGTCGGGAGGCACCTACAATGAGCAGTTCTTC.

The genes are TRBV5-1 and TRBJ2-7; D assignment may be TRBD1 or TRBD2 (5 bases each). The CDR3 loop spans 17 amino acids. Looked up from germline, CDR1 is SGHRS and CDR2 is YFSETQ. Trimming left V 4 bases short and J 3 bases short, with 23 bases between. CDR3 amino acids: CASSQEGYELSGYEQYF. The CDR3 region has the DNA TGCGCCAGCAGCCAAGAGGGGTATGAGTTGAGCGGCTACGAGCAGTACTTC.

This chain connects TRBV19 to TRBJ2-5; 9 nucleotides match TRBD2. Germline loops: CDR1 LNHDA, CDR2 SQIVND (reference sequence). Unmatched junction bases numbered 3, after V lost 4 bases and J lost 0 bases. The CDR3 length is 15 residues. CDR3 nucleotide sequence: TGTGCCAGTAGTACTAGCGGGACGTACCAAGAGACCCAGTACTTC. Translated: CASSTSGTYQETQYF.

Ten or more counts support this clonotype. CDR3 in DNA: TGTGCCAGCAGTTTTAAGCTTCTAAATCAGCCCCAGCATTTT. Translating gives CASSFKLLNQPQHF. V is TRBV6-2 or TRBV6-3 and J is TRBJ1-5; D uncertain. The CDR3 extends over 14 amino acids. The V and J ends lost 4 bases and 4 bases respectively, with 11 bases between them. CDR1 is MNHEY and CDR2 is SVGEGT in the germline V gene.

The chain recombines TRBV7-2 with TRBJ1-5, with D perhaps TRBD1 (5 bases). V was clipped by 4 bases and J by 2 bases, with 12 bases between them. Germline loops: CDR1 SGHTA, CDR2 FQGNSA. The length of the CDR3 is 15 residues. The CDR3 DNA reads TGTGCCAGCAGCTCCAGGGTCGGTGGCAATCAGCCCCAGCATTTT. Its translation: CASSSRVGGNQPQHF.

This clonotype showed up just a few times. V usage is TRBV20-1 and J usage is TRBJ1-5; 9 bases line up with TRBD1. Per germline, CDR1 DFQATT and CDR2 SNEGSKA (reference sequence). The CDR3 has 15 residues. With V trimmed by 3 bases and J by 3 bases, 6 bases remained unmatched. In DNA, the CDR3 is TGCAGTGCTAGCCGGACAGGGGTCCCCAATCAGCCCCAGCATTTT. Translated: CSASRTGVPNQPQHF.

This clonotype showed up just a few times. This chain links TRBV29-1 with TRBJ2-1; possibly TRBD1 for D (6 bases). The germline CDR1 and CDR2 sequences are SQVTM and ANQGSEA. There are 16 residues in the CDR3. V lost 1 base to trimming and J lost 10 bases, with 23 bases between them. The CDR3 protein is CSVEGGLPTAFAEQFF. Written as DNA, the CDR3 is TGCAGCGTTGAAGGGGGGCTACCGACGGCTTTTGCAGAGCAGTTCTTC.

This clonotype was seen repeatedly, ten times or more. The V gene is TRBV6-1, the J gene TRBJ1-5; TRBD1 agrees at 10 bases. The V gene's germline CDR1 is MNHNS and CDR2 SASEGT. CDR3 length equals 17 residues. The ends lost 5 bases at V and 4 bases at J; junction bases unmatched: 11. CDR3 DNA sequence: TGTGCCAGCAGTAGACAGGGGGCACCGAAGGGGAATCAGCCCCAGCATTTT. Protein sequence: CASSRQGAPKGNQPQHF.

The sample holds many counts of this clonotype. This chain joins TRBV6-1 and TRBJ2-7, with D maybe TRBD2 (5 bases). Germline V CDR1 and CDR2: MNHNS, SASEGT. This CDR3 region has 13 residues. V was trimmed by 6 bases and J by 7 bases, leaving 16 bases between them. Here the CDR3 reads CASRERGSDEQYF. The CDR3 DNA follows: TGTGCCAGCAGGGAGAGAGGGTCTGATGAGCAGTACTTC.

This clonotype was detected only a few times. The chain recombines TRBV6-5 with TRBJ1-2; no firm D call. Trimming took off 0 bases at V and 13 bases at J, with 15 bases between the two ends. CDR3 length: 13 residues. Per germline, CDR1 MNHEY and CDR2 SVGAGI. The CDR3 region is CASSYSNGRHCTF. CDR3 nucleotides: TGTGCCAGCAGTTACTCGAATGGCAGGCACTGCACCTTC.

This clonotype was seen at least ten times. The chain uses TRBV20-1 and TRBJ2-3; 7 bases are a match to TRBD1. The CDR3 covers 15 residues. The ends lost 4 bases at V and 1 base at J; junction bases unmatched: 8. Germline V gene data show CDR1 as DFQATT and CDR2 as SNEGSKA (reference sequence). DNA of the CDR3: TGCAGTGCTATTCGGACAGGTGGACGCACAGATACGCAGTATTTT. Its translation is CSAIRTGGRTDTQYF.

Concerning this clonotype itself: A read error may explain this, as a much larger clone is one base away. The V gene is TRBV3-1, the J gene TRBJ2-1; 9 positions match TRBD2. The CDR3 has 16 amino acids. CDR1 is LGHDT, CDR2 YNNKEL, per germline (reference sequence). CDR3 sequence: CVSSHTSGWARNEQFF. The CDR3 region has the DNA TGTGTCAGCAGTCATACTAGCGGGTGGGCCCGGAATGAGCAGTTCTTC.

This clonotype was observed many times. CDR3 coding DNA: TGTGCCAGCATCCGGGAGTACACTGAAGCTTTCTTT. The encoded protein is CASIREYTEAFF. The rearrangement links TRBV2 to TRBJ1-1, with D unclear. CDR1 is SNHLY, CDR2 FYNNEI, per germline. The CDR3 extends over 12 amino acids. V lost 7 bases and J lost 3, with 9 bases in between.

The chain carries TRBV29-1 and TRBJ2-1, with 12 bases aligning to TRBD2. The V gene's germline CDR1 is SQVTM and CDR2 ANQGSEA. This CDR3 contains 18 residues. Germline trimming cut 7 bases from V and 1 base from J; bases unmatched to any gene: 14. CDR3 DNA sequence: TGCAGCGGGGCGGGAACTAGCGGGAGGTCCGTTTCCTACAATGAGCAGTTCTTC. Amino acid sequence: CSGAGTSGRSVSYNEQFF.

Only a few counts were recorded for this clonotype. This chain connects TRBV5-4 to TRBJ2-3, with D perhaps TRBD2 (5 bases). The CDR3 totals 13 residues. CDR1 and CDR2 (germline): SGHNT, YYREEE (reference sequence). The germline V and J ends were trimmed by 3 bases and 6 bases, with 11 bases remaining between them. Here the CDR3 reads CASSWRNEDTQYF. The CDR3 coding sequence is TGTGCCAGCAGCTGGAGGAATGAGGATACGCAGTATTTT.

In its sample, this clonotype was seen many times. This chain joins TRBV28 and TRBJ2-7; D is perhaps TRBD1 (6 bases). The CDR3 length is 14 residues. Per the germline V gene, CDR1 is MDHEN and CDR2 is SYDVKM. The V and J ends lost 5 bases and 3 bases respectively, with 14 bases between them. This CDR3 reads CASSQPSDSYEQYF. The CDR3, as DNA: TGTGCCAGCAGTCAACCTTCGGACAGCTACGAGCAGTACTTC.

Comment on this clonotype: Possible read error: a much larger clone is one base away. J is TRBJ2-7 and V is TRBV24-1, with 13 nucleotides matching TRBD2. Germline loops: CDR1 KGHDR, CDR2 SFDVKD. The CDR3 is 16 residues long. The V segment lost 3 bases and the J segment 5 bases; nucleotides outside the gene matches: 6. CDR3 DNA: TGTGCCACCAGTGATCGGACTAGCGGGAGTCTCCACGAGCAGTACTTC. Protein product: CATSDRTSGSLHEQYF.

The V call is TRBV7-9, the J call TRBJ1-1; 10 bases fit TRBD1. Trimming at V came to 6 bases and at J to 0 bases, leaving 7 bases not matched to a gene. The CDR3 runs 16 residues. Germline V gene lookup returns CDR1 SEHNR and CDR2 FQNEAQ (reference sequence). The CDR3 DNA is TGTGCCAGCAGGCCCGGGACAGGGGCGATGAACACTGAAGCTTTCTTT. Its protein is CASRPGTGAMNTEAFF.

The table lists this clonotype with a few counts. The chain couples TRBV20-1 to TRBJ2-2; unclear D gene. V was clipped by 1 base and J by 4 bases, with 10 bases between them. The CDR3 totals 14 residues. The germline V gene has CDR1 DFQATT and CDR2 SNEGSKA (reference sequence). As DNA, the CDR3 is TGCAGTGCTAGAGCTCGAGAGCTCACCGGGGAGCTGTTTTTT. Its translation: CSARARELTGELFF.

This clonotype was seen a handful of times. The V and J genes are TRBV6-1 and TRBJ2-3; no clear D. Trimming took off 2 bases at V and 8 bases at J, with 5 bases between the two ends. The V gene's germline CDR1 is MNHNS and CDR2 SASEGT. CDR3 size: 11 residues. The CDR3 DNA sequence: TGTGCCAGCAGTGAACATCGTACGCAGTATTTT. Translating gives CASSEHRTQYF.

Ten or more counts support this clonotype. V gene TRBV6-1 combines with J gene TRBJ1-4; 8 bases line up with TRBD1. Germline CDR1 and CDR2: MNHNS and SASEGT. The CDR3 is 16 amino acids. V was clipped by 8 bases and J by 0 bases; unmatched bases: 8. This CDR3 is CASGDRGRPTNEKLFF. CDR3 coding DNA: TGTGCCAGCGGAGACAGGGGCCGCCCAACTAATGAAAAACTGTTTTTT.

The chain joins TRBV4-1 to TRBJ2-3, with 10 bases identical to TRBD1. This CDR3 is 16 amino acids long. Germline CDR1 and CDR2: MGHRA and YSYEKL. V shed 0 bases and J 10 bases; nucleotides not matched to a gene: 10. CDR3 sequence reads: CASSQEWDRGARPQYF. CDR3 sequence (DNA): TGCGCCAGCAGCCAAGAATGGGACAGGGGAGCAAGACCGCAGTATTTT.

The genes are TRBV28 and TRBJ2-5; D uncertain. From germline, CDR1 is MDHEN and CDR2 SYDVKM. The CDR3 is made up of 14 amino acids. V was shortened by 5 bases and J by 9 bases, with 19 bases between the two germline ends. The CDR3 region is CASSPRPIQRAQYF. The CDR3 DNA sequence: TGTGCCAGCAGTCCTCGTCCCATCCAACGGGCCCAGTACTTC.